Below are 3 T cell receptor beta chains sequenced from a single sample in a study of CD8+CD57+ T cells in acquired aplastic anemia (dated by TCRdb to 2017 to 2018). Sequencing was carried out with an Illumina HiSeq 2000. Genomic DNA was used as template for profiling of TCR beta VDJ combinations and CDR3 sequences. TCRdb trimmed public reads at Q25 via fastp, called clones via MiXCR and kept in-frame beta chains. Entries that share a CDR3 protein sequence are merged under the most common genes and DNA. This sample has approximately 200,000 distinct CDR3 sequences in its table, and less than 65% of those were observed once. About 17% of the sample is in the top ten clones. The sequenced sample was sorted CD4+, CD8+, or CD8+CD57+ T cells (not recorded which) from PBMCs. Receptors originate from a human donor in good health, serving as a control.

Points on this clonotype: Given a much more abundant clone one base away, this may be a read error. The rearrangement links TRBV28 to TRBJ2-7; D remains unclear. The V gene lost 6 bases and the J gene lost 2 bases, with 8 bases spanning the gap. CDR3 length: 12 amino acids. The germline V gene has CDR1 MDHEN and CDR2 SYDVKM. CDR3 nucleotides: TGTGCCAGCAGCTCTTACACCTACGAGCAGTACTTC. Its translation: CASSSYTYEQYF.

This clonotype was seen ten or more times. The chain couples TRBV7-3 to TRBJ2-5, with D perhaps matching TRBD1 (6 bases). The CDR3 runs 14 residues. Deletions cut 5 bases from V and 4 bases from J, with 14 bases between. Per germline, CDR1 SGHTA and CDR2 FQGTGA. Written as DNA, the CDR3 is TGTGCCAGCAGCCCAGGGATCAGGGGAGAGACCCAGTACTTC. It is translated as CASSPGIRGETQYF.

As to this clonotype: A much larger clonotype is one base distant, so this may be a read error. J is TRBJ1-2 and V is TRBV28; 7 positions match TRBD1. CDR3 size: 16 residues. Germline CDR1 reads MDHEN; CDR2 reads SYDVKM. The CDR3 reads CASSYSPKGGKYGYIF. The CDR3 coding sequence is TGTGCCAGCAGTTATTCCCCCAAAGGGGGCAAGTATGGCTACATCTTC.